This record looks at one T cell receptor beta chain sequence and its context. This specimen comes from a study of blood T cell repertoires in COVID-19. Trimming stripped 6 bases from V and 2 bases from J, with 10 bases between. Germline V CDR1 and CDR2: SGHNT, YENEEA. CDR3 size: 14 residues. Study processing details: Reference gene primers were amplified, and this amplification served to estimate nucleated cell counts. TCRdb's table, derived via immunoSEQ multiplex PCR, lists solely in-frame clones and lacks some. V, J and clone size are those of that table, while D and trimming were read from the DNA. The top ten clones hold more than 9% of a sample with about 64,000 clones, 80% to 95% of them seen once.

The rearrangement joins TRBV11-3 to TRBJ2-2; possibly TRBD1 for D (5 bases). Sequenced input: peripheral blood. The TCR comes from an elderly woman with active COVID-19. The CDR3 region is CASSSTVNTGELFF. The CDR3, as DNA: TGTGCCAGCAGTTCGACAGTTAACACCGGGGAGCTGTTTTTT.